The table lists the clone carrying this T cell receptor (beta chain) with a few counts. As yet, its antigen is unknown. This CDR3 comprises 12 residues. CDR1 and CDR2 (germline): SQVTM, ANQGSEA. The ends were cut back, 3 bases at V and 6 bases at J, with 11 bases in the middle. Clones were sequenced by immunoSEQ multiplex PCR, and TCRdb holds only the in-frame ones, with some missing. Singletons are absent from the sample, which has about 39,000 clones. This entry is derived from a study of T cells after posttransplantation cyclophosphamide. Study results and limitations: Blood and skin or GI T cell repertoires showed limited TRB overlap. Later blood repertoires were often dominated by clones from the donor CD8+ memory compartment.

V and J are TRBV29-1 and TRBJ1-2, with D possibly TRBD1 on 5 matching bases. The sequenced sample consisted of PBMCs. This receptor was taken from a woman between 50 and 59 years old in good health and a related stem cell transplant donor. The CDR3 DNA reads as TGCAGCGTTGATCCAGGGATGAATGGCTACACCTTC. Amino acids: CSVDPGMNGYTF.